These T cell receptor beta chains were read from a single sample in a study of sequential checkpoint blockade in melanoma. Here immunoSEQ multiplex PCR was the method, and the copy in TCRdb shows in-frame clones only, minus some. The profile shows some 14,000 clones, under 65% of them singletons. This sample comprised CD8+ T cells sorted from blood (inferred from file names), obtained from a patient given nivolumab and ipilimumab in sequence. These receptors all come from a human donor with melanoma. Each CDR3 is given with its conserved first and last residue. D genes are given only for firm matches. Expanded clones are given a class, and other clones once, few, many or no size at all.

j_call v_call clone_size d_call cdr3_nt cdr3_aa
TRBJ1-5 TRBV6-5 few TRBD1 TGTGCCAGCAGTTACGGTGGGACAGGGGATCAGCCCCAGCATTTT CASSYGGTGDQPQHF
TRBJ1-6 TRBV4-1 medium-sized - TGCGCCAGCAGCCAAGACAGTAATTCACCCCTCCACTTT CASSQDSNSPLHF
TRBJ1-2 TRBV19 few TRBD1 TGTGCCAGTAGTATCCCCGGGACAGGCAAGGACTATGGCTACACCTTC CASSIPGTGKDYGYTF
TRBJ2-7 TRBV9 - TRBD1 TGTGCCAGCAGTCCGGGACAGTCCCTCTACGAGCAGTACTTC CASSPGQSLYEQYF
TRBJ2-1 TRBV5-6 - - TGTGCCAGCAGCTTGGATGTTTTAGGACTGGAGCAGTTCTTC CASSLDVLGLEQFF
TRBJ1-1 TRBV4-1 - TRBD1 TGCGCCACCGCGACAGGGATGAACACTGAAGCTTTCTTT CATATGMNTEAFF
TRBJ2-1 TRBV2 - TRBD2 TGTGCCAGCATAGGGACTAGCGGGGGGGCCCGGTACAATGAGCAGTTCTTC CASIGTSGGARYNEQFF
TRBJ1-5 TRBV5-6 few - TGTGCCAGCAGCTTCTGGGGGGTTCAGCCCCAGCATTTT CASSFWGVQPQHF
TRBJ1-2 TRBV27 few - TGTGCCAGCAGTGCCCAGGTTGGAGGCCCATATGGCTACACCTTC CASSAQVGGPYGYTF
TRBJ2-1 TRBV6-5 once TRBD1 TGTGCCAGCAGCCCCTATACAGGGGCTTACAATGAGCAGTTCTTC CASSPYTGAYNEQFF
TRBJ2-1 TRBV5-1 - TRBD2 TGCGCCAGCAGCATAGGGACTAGCGGGGGGAGCTCCTACAATGAGCAGTTCTTC CASSIGTSGGSSYNEQFF
TRBJ2-1 TRBV28 - - TGTGCCAGCAGTTCCCGACAGGAAGACAATGAGCAGTTCTTC CASSSRQEDNEQFF
TRBJ2-1 TRBV13 - TRBD2 TGTGCCAGCAGCGAAAAGACTAGCGGCCCGACACAGGAGCAGTTCTTC CASSEKTSGPTQEQFF
TRBJ1-1 TRBV4-1 - TRBD1 TGCGCCAGCAGCCAGGCCGGGACAGCGAACACTGAAGCTTTCTTT CASSQAGTANTEAFF
TRBJ1-5 TRBV28 - - TGTGCCAGCAGTTTCGGCAATCAGCCCCAGCATTTT CASSFGNQPQHF
TRBJ1-1 TRBV13 few - TGTGCCAGCAGCTTACTTCGAACTGAGGGCTTGAACACTGAAGCTTTCTTT CASSLLRTEGLNTEAFF
TRBJ2-3 TRBV5-5 few TRBD2 TGTGCCAGCAGCTTGGGACTAGCGGGGAGAAGCACAGATACGCAGTATTTT CASSLGLAGRSTDTQYF
TRBJ2-5 TRBV7-9 few - TGTGCCAGCAGCTTGTTGCAGGGGGGAGAAGAGACCCAGTACTTC CASSLLQGGEETQYF
TRBJ1-5 TRBV19 - TRBD1 TGTGCCAGTACCCAGACAGGGACTCAGCCCCAGCATTTT CASTQTGTQPQHF
TRBJ2-7 TRBV28 medium-sized - TGTGCCAGCAGTCTCGGACTAATCTACGAGCAGTACTTC CASSLGLIYEQYF
TRBJ1-2 TRBV6-5 medium-sized - TGTGCCAGCAGTTACGAAGTCGGGGGATATGGCTACACCTTC CASSYEVGGYGYTF
TRBJ2-1 TRBV13 - - TGTGCCAGCAGCAGCCGGGACTTAGCGCTTGAGCAGTTCTTC CASSSRDLALEQFF
TRBJ1-1 TRBV4-1 - TRBD1 TGCGCCAGCAGCCCATACAGGGGTTTGAACACTGAAGCTTTCTTT CASSPYRGLNTEAFF
TRBJ2-1 TRBV6-4 - TRBD1 TGTGCCAGCAGCTCCCTCCCTGGACAGGGCTCCTACAATGAGCAGTTCTTC CASSSLPGQGSYNEQFF
TRBJ1-1 TRBV6-5 few - TGTGCCAGCAGTCGGGGGGACACTGAAGCTTTCTTT CASSRGDTEAFF
TRBJ1-3 TRBV7-8 - TRBD1 TGTGCCAGCAGCCTGTACTTTCCACAGGGGGCTTCTCTGCTCGACTCTGGAAACACCATATATTTT CASSLYFPQGASLLDSGNTIYF
TRBJ1-2 TRBV14 - TRBD1 TGTGCCAGCAGCCCGGGGACAGAGCAACTCTATGGCTACACCTTC CASSPGTEQLYGYTF
TRBJ1-5 TRBV4-1 - TRBD1 TGCGCCAGCAGCAACAGGGGGCAGGATCAGCCCCAGCATTTT CASSNRGQDQPQHF
TRBJ2-1 TRBV5-4 - - TGTGCCAGCAGCCCCGGGACAATAATGGACGATGAGCAGTTCTTC CASSPGTIMDDEQFF
TRBJ2-1 TRBV6-1 once - TGTGCCAGCAATAACGCCAGGGTCTCCTACAATGAGCAGTTCTTC CASNNARVSYNEQFF
TRBJ1-2 TRBV5-4 once - TGTGCCAGCAGCTTGGGGCAGGCTTCTTATGGCTACACCTTC CASSLGQASYGYTF
TRBJ2-3 TRBV15 few TRBD2 TGTGCCACCAGCGGGACCCGGACTAGCGGGAGTGGTGATACGCAGTATTTT CATSGTRTSGSGDTQYF
TRBJ1-6 TRBV5-3 - TRBD1 TGTGCCAGAAGCCTGGGCCGGAGGACAGGGGGTCACCCCCCCCACTTT CARSLGRRTGGHPPHF
TRBJ2-1 TRBV6-1 - TRBD2 TGTGCCAGCAGTGAACAGCGGGGGTACTACAATGAGCAGTTCTTC CASSEQRGYYNEQFF
TRBJ2-7 TRBV7-8 - TRBD2 TGTGCCAGCAGCTTATATAGCGGGAGCACCTCCTACGAGCAGTACTTC CASSLYSGSTSYEQYF
TRBJ2-7 TRBV19 few - TGTGCCAGTAGTATTAGCGGAGGAGGCGAGCAGTACTTC CASSISGGGEQYF